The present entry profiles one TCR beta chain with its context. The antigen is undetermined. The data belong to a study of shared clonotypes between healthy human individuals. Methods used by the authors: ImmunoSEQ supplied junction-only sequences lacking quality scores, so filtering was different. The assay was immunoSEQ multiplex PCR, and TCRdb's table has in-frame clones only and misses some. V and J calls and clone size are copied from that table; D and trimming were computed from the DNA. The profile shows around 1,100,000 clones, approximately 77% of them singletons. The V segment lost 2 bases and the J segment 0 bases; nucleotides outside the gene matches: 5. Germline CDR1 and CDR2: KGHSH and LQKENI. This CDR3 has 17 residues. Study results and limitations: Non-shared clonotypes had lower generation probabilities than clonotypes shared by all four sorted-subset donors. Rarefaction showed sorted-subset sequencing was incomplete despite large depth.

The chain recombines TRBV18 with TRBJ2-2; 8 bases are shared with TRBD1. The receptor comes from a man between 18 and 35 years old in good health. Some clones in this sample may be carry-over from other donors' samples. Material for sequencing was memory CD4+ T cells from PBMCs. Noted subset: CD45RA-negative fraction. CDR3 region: CASSPIGQGPNTGELFF. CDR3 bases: TGTGCCAGCTCACCAATTGGACAGGGCCCGAACACCGGGGAGCTGTTTTTT.